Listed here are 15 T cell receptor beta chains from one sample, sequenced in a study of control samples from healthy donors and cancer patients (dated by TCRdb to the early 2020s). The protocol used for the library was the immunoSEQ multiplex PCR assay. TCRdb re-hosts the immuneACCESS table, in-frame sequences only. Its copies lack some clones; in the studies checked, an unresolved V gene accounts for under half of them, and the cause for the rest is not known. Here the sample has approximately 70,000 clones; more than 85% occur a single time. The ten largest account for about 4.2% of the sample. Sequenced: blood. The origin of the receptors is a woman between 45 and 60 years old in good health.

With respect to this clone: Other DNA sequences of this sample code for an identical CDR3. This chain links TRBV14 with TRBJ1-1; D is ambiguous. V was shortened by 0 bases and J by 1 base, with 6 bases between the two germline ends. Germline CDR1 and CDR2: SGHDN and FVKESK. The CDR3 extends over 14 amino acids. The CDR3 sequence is CASSQDTGNTEAFF. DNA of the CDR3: TGTGCCAGCAGCCAAGATACCGGGAACACTGAAGCTTTCTTT.

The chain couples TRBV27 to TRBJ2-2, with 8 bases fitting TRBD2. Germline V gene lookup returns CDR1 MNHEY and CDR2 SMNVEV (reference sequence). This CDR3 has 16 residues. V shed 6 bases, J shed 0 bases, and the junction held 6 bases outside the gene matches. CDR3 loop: CASRQLAVANTGELFF. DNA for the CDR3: TGTGCCAGCAGACAACTAGCGGTTGCGAACACCGGGGAGCTGTTTTTT.

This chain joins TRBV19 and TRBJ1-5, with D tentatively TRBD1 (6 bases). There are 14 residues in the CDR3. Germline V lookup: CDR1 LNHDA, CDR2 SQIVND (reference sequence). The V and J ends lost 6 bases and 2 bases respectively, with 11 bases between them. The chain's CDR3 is CASRLQGRNQPQHF. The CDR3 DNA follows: TGTGCCAGTAGGTTACAGGGACGCAATCAGCCCCAGCATTTT.

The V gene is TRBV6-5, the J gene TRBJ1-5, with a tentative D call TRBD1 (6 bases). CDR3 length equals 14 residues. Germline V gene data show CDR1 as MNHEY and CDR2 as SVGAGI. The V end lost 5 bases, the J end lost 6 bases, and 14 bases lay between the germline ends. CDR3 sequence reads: CASSPTGLVQPQHF. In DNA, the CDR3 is TGTGCCAGCAGTCCCACAGGGCTAGTTCAGCCCCAGCATTTT.

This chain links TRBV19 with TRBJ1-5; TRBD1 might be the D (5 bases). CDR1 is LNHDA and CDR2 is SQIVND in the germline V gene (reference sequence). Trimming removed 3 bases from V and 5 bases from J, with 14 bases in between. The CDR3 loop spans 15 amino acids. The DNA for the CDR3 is TGTGCCAGTAGTATGGTATGGGGCTTTGATCAGCCCCAGCATTTT. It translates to CASSMVWGFDQPQHF. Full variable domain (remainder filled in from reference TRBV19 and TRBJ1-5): DGGITQSPKYLFRKEGQNVTLSCEQNLNHDAMYWYRQDPGQGLRLIYYSQIVNDFQKGDIAEGYSVSREKKESFPLTVTSAQKNPTAFYLCASSMVWGFDQPQHFGDGTRLSIL.

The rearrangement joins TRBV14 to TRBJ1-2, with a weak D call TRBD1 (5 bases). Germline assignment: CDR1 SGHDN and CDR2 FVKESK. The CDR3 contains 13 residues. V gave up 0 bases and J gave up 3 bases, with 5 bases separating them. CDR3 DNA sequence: TGTGCCAGCAGCCAAGACAGGGACTATGGCTACACCTTC. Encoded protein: CASSQDRDYGYTF. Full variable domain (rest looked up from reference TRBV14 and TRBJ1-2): EAGVTQFPSHSVIEKGQTVTLRCDPISGHDNLYWYRRVMGKEIKFLLHFVKESKQDESGMPNNRFLAERTGGTYSTLKVQPAELEDSGVYFCASSQDRDYGYTFGSGTRLTVV.

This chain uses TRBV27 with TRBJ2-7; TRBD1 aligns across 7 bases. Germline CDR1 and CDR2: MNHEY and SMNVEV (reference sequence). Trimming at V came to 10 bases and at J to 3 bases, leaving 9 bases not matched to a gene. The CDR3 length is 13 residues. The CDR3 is CATHEAGGYEQYF. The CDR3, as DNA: TGTGCCACTCACGAGGCAGGGGGCTACGAGCAGTACTTC.

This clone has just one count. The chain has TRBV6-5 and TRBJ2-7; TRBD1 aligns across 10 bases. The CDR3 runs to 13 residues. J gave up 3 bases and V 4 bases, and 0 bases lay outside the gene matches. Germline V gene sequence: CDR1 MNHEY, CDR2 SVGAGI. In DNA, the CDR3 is TGTGCCAGCAGTTGGGACAGGGGCTACGAGCAGTACTTC. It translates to CASSWDRGYEQYF.

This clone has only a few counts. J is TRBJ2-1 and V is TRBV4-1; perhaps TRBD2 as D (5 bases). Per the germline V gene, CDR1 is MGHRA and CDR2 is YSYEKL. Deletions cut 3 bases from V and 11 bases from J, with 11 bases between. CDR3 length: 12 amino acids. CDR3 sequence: CASSQHWEKQFF. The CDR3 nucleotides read TGCGCCAGCAGCCAGCACTGGGAGAAGCAGTTCTTC.

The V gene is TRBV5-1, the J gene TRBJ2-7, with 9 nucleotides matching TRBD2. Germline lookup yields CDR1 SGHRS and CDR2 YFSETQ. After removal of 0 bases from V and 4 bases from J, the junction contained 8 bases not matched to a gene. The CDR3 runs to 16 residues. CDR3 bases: TGCGCCAGCAGCTTGGCCAGCGGGAGGACTCTTTACGAGCAGTACTTC. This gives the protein CASSLASGRTLYEQYF.

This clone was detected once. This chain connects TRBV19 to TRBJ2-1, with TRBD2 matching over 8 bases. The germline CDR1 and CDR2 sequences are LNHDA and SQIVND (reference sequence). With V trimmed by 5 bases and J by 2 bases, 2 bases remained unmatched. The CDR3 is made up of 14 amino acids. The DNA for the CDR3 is TGTGCCAGTAGTCCGACTAGCGCCTACAATGAGCAGTTCTTC. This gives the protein CASSPTSAYNEQFF.

The CDR3 loop is CASSQFFVGTVDQETQYF. CDR3 coding DNA: TGCGCCAGCAGCCAATTTTTTGTGGGGACAGTGGACCAAGAGACCCAGTACTTC. J is TRBJ2-5 and V is TRBV4-1; 7 bases match TRBD1. V trimming: 2 bases; J trimming: 0 bases; junction bases outside the gene matches: 12. In germline, CDR1 is MGHRA, CDR2 YSYEKL. This CDR3 is built from 18 residues.

The CDR3 DNA reads as TGTGCCAGCAGGGGGAGACTAGCGGGTCAAGAGACCCAGTACTTC. The encoded protein is CASRGRLAGQETQYF. The chain combines TRBV6-5 with TRBJ2-5; 10 positions agree with TRBD2. Trimming cost V 6 bases and J 2 bases; bases outside gene matches: 6. The CDR3 runs 15 residues. Per the germline V gene, CDR1 is MNHEY and CDR2 is SVGAGI.

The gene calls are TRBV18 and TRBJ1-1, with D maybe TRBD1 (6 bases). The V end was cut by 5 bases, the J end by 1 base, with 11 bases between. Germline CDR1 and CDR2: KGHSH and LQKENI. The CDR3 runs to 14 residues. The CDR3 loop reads CASSGLGQNTEAFF. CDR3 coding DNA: TGTGCCAGCTCAGGTCTGGGACAGAACACTGAAGCTTTCTTT.

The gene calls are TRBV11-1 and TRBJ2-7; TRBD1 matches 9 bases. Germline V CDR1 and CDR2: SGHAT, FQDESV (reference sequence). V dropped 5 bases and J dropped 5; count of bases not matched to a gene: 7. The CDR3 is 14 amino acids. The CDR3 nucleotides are TGTGCCAGCAGCGTTGGGACAGGGAGGAACGAGCAGTACTTC. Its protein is CASSVGTGRNEQYF. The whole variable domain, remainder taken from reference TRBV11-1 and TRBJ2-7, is EAEVAQSPRYKITEKSQAVAFWCDPISGHATLYWYRQILGQGPELLVQFQDESVVDDSQLPKDRFSAERLKGVDSTLKIQPAELGDSAMYLCASSVGTGRNEQYFGPGTRLTVT.